The sequence of this T cell receptor (beta chain) was determined in a study of patients and donors after allogeneic stem cell transplantation. Using its own MiXCR run on the RT-PCR reads, TCRdb lists one record per CDR3 protein. Of some 230,000 distinct CDR3 sequences detected, about 14% appear once; the ten largest clones hold approximately 10%. The CDR3 spans 14 residues. Deletions cut 2 bases from V and 2 bases from J, with 10 bases between. Germline-derived CDR1 and CDR2 are MNHEY and SVGAGI. The V and J genes are TRBV6-5 and TRBJ2-7, with a weak D call TRBD2 (6 bases). Sequenced input: blood, either unsorted or a sorted T cell fraction (not recorded which). This receptor was identified in a human donor who was either an allogeneic HSCT recipient or a stem cell or donor lymphocyte infusion donor (not recorded which). It is not recorded whose cells these are; they may come from a transplant donor. Here the CDR3 reads CASSYQTGAYEQYF. The CDR3 nucleotides are TGTGCCAGCAGTTACCAAACGGGGGCCTACGAGCAGTACTTC.